This TCR beta chain stems from a study of human T cells and chemical hapten exposure. Time point in this sample: pre-sensitization, week 0. Treatment here: therapeutic diphenylcyclopropenone sensitization with weekly scalp DPC. This CDR3 spans 13 amino acids. The germline gives CDR1 SGHNT, CDR2 YYREEE (reference sequence). V lost 2 bases and J 8 bases, leaving 8 bases between the germline ends. TCRdb re-derived calls from the RACE reads in MiXCR, one entry per CDR3 protein. This repertoire shows roughly 38,000 distinct CDR3 sequences, less than 9% found once; its top ten account for 1% to 1.5%. The chain uses TRBV5-4 and TRBJ1-6, with D possibly matching TRBD1 (5 bases). The source of this sequence is a woman in her forties or fifties with alopecia areata. Some clones in this sample may be carry-over from other donors' samples. The material was whole blood, obtained in connection with sensitization to the hapten diphenylcyclopropenone (DPC). Here the CDR3 reads CASSFPGDSPLHF. The DNA for the CDR3 is TGTGCCAGCAGCTTCCCGGGGGATTCACCCCTCCACTTT.